One and the same sample provided the 7 T cell receptor beta chains below, sequenced in a study of blood T cell repertoires in COVID-19 (dated by TCRdb to the early 2020s). The protocol used for the library was the immunoSEQ multiplex PCR assay. Held by TCRdb, this immuneACCESS table contains in-frame sequences only and omits some clones. Under half of the omission traces to an unresolved V gene where checked; the cause of the rest is unknown. This sample gives some 140,000 clones in total; around 83% of them show up just once. Around 10% of the sample goes to the ten largest clones. The sequenced material came from peripheral blood. The receptors were gathered from a woman aged 55-69 years with COVID-19, enrolled during active disease.

This clone was counted a few times. The CDR3 spells CASSQDLAMHTEAFF. The CDR3 DNA reads as TGTGCCAGCAGCCAAGATCTTGCTATGCACACTGAAGCTTTCTTT. The gene calls are TRBV14 and TRBJ1-1; no clear D gene. CDR1 and CDR2 from the germline V gene are SGHDN and FVKESK. The CDR3 has 15 residues. Trimming took 0 bases from V and 3 from J, leaving 11 bases between them.

The rearrangement links TRBV6-5 to TRBJ2-3, with D hard to call. The V end was cut by 2 bases, the J end by 4 bases, with 10 bases between. The germline CDR1 and CDR2 sequences are MNHEY and SVGAGI. This CDR3 is built from 14 residues. The DNA of the CDR3 is TGTGCCAGCAGTTACGCCTCGACTGCAGATACGCAGTATTTT. Its translation: CASSYASTADTQYF.

In this sample, this clone turned up a few times. V gene TRBV6-6 combines with J gene TRBJ1-5; D gene unclear. V was clipped by 6 bases and J by 2 bases, with 17 bases between them. The CDR3 consists of 16 residues. The germline gives CDR1 MNHNY, CDR2 SVGAGI (reference sequence). The CDR3 nucleotides read TGTGCCAGCAGCCCCGGAGCTGGGAGTGGCAATCAGCCCCAGCATTTT. Its protein product is CASSPGAGSGNQPQHF.

V is TRBV19 and J is TRBJ2-3, with TRBD2 as a possible D gene (5 bases). CDR1 is LNHDA, CDR2 SQIVND, per germline (reference sequence). With 8 bases removed from V and 4 bases from J, the gap between germline ends came to 13 bases. The CDR3 loop spans 13 amino acids. The CDR3 here is CASSAARADTQYF. The DNA of the CDR3 is TGTGCCAGTTCAGCGGCCCGGGCAGATACGCAGTATTTT.

This chain links TRBV27 with TRBJ1-6, with D possibly being TRBD1 (6 bases). CDR3 size: 17 residues. Germline-derived CDR1 and CDR2 are MNHEY and SMNVEV (reference sequence). Trimming left V 3 bases short and J 7 bases short, with 19 bases between. The CDR3 here is CASSFTGDQGKNSPLHF. The CDR3 DNA is TGTGCCAGCAGTTTTACTGGGGATCAGGGGAAGAATTCACCCCTCCACTTT.

The J gene is TRBJ1-2, the V gene TRBV3-1 (or the pseudogene TRBV3-2), with D perhaps matching TRBD1 (5 bases). CDR3 size: 16 residues. Trimming stripped 5 bases from V and 5 bases from J, with 21 bases between. Per germline, CDR1 LGHDT and CDR2 YNNKEL (reference sequence). The CDR3: CASSTSSQVNGYGYTF. DNA of the CDR3: TGTGCCAGCAGCACCAGTTCACAGGTTAACGGGTATGGCTACACCTTC.

V and J are TRBV5-1 and TRBJ1-3; D is perhaps TRBD1 (5 bases). Germline CDR1 SGHRS, CDR2 YFSETQ. The CDR3 is made up of 17 amino acids. V lost 5 bases, J lost 0 bases, and 18 bases lay in between. The CDR3 nucleotides read TGCGCCAGCAGTCATATCGGGGGTGACTTCTCTGGAAACACCATATATTTT. This sequence encodes CASSHIGGDFSGNTIYF.